The present TCR beta chain was sequenced within a study of cytomegalovirus exposure and HLA in healthy donors. Germline V gene sequence: CDR1 KGHSH, CDR2 LQKENI. V was pared by 1 base and J by 2 bases, with 12 bases between. The CDR3 loop spans 15 amino acids. 60 Vbeta and 13 Jbeta primers were used in PCR. Only in-frame clones appear in the TCRdb table, and some are missing; sequencing was by immunoSEQ multiplex PCR. The sample consists of some 98,000 clones, about 80% of them appearing once. This clone was found a few times. The TCR comes from a female donor in good health and CMV-seropositive. This chain links TRBV18 with TRBJ2-7; a weak D match, TRBD1 (6 bases). Sequenced material: PBMCs. This CDR3 reads CASSPLGAPAYEQYF. The CDR3 DNA reads as TGTGCCAGCTCACCACTGGGGGCGCCTGCCTACGAGCAGTACTTC.